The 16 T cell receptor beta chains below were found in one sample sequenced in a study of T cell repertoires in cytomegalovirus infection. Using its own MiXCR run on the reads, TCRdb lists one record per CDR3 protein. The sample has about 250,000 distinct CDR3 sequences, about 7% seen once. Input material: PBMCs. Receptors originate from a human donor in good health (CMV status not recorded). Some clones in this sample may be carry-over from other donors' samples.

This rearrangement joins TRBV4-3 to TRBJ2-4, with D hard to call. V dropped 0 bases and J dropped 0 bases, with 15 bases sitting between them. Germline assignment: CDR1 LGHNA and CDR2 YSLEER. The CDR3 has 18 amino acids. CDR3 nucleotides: TGCGCCAGCAGCCAAGATTGGAGTGGAATTCTAGCCAAAAACATTCAGTACTTC. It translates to CASSQDWSGILAKNIQYF.

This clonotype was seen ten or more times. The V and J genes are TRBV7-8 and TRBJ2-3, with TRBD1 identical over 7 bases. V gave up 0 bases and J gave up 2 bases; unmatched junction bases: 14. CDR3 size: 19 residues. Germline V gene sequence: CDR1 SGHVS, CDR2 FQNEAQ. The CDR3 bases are TGTGCCAGCAGCTTAGCAGGGTCGGTGGTCAGGGGGAACACAGATACGCAGTATTTT. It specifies CASSLAGSVVRGNTDTQYF.

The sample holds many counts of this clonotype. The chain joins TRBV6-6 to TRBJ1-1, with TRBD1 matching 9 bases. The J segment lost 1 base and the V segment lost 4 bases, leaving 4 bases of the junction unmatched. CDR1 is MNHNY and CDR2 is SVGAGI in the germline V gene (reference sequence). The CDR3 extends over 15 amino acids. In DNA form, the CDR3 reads TGTGCCAGCAGTTTATCGACAGGGGGGAACACTGAAGCTTTCTTT. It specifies CASSLSTGGNTEAFF.

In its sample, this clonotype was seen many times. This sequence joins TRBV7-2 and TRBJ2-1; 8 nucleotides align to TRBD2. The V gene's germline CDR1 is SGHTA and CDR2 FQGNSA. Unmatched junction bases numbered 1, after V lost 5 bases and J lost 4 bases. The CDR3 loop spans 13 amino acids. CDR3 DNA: TGTGCCAGCAGCACGGGAGGGTACAATGAGCAGTTCTTC. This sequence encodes CASSTGGYNEQFF.

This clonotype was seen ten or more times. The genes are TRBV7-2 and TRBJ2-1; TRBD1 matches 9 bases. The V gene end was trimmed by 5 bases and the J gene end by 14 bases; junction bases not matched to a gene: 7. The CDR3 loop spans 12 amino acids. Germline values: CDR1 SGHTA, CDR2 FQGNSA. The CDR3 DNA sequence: TGTGCCAGCAGCCCGCCACGGGACAGGGAGTTCTTC. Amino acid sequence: CASSPPRDREFF.

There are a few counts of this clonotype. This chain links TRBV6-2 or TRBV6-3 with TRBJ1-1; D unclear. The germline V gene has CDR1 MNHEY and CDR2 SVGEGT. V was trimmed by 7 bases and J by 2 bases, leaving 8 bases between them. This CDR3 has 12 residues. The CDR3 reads CASKDPNTEAFF. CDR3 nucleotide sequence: TGTGCCAGCAAAGACCCTAACACTGAAGCTTTCTTT.

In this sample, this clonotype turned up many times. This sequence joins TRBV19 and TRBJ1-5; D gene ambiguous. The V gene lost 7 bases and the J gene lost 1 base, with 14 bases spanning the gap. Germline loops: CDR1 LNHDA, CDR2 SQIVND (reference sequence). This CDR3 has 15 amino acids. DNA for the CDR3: TGTGCCAGTAAAATAAGAGACGGGAGCAATCAGCCCCAGCATTTT. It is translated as CASKIRDGSNQPQHF.

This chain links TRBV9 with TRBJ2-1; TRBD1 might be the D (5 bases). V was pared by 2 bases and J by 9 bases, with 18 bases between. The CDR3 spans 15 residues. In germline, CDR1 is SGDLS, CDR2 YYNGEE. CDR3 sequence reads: CASSVSGWGLREQFF. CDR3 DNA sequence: TGTGCCAGCAGCGTTTCAGGGTGGGGATTACGTGAGCAGTTCTTC.

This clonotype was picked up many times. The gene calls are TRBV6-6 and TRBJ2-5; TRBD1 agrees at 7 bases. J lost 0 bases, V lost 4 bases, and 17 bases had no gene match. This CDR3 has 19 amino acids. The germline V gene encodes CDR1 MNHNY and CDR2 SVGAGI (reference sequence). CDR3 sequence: CASSFPLEGQRYYQETQYF. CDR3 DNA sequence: TGTGCCAGCAGTTTCCCATTAGAGGGACAGAGGTATTACCAAGAGACCCAGTACTTC.

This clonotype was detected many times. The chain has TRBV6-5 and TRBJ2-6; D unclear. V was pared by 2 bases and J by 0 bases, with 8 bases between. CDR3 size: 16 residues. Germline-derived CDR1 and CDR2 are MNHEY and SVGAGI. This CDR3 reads CASSYPSSSGANVLTF. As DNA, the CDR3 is TGTGCCAGCAGTTACCCCTCTAGCTCTGGGGCCAACGTCCTGACTTTC.

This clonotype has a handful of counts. CDR3 sequence: CASSSRDITFF. The CDR3 DNA reads TGTGCCAGCAGCTCCCGGGACATAACGTTCTTC. J is TRBJ2-1 and V is TRBV28; D is possibly TRBD1 (6 bases). Trimming shortened V by 6 bases and J by 15 bases, and 15 bases separated the two germline ends. Looked up from germline, CDR1 is MDHEN and CDR2 is SYDVKM. The CDR3 totals 11 residues.

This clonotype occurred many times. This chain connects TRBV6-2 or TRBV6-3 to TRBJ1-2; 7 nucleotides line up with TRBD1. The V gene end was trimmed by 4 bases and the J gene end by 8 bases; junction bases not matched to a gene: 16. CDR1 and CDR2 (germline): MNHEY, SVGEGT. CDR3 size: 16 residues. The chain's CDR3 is CASSSARGSSERGYTF. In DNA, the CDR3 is TGTGCCAGCAGTTCAGCCAGGGGGTCCAGCGAGAGGGGCTACACCTTC.

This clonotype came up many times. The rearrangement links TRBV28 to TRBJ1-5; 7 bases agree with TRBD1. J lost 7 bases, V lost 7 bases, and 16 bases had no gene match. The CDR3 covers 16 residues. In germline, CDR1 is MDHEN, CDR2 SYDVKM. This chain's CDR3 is CASNKDLPSGGQPQHF. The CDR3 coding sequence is TGTGCCAGCAACAAGGACCTGCCGTCAGGGGGGCAGCCCCAGCATTTT.

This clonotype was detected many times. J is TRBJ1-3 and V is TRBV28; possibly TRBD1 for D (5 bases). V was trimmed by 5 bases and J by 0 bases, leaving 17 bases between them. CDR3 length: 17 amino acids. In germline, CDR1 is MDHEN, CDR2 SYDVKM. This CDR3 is CASSGGVGRGSGNTIYF. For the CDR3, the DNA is TGTGCCAGCAGTGGGGGTGTGGGACGAGGCTCTGGAAACACCATATATTTT.

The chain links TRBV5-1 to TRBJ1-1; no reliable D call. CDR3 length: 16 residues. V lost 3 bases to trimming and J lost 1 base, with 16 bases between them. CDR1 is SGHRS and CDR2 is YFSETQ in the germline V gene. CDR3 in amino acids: CASSSEFVSRNTEAFF. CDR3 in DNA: TGCGCCAGCAGCTCGGAGTTTGTGAGTAGGAACACTGAAGCTTTCTTT.

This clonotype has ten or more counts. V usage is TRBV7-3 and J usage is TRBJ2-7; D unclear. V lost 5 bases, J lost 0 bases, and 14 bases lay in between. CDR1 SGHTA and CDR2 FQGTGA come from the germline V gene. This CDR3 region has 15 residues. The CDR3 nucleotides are TGTGCCAGCAGCGCCTCACCGGAGACCTCCTACGAGCAGTACTTC. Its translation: CASSASPETSYEQYF.